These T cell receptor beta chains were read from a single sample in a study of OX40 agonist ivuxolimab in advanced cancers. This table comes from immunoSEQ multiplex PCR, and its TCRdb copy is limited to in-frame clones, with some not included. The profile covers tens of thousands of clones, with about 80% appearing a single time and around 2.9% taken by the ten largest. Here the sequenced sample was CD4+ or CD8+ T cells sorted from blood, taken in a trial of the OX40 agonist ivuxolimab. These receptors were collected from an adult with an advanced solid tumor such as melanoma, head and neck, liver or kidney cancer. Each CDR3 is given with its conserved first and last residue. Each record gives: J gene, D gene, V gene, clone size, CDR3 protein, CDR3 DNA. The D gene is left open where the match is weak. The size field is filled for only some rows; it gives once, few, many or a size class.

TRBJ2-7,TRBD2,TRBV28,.,CASETSGGAAYEQYF,TGTGCCAGCGAGACTAGCGGGGGGGCGGCGTACGAGCAGTACTTC
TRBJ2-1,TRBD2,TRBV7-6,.,CASSLFSGGFSYNEQFF,TGTGCCAGCAGCTTGTTCAGCGGGGGCTTCTCCTACAATGAGCAGTTCTTC
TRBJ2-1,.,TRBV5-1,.,CASSLVVKSSYNEQFF,TGCGCCAGCAGCTTGGTCGTAAAAAGCTCCTACAATGAGCAGTTCTTC
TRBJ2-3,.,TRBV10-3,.,CAIRGLVQGTDTQYF,TGTGCCATCAGGGGCCTCGTACAGGGAACGGATACGCAGTATTTT
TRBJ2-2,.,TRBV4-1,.,CASSRSLNTGELFF,TGCGCCAGCAGCCGTAGCTTGAACACCGGGGAGCTGTTTTTT
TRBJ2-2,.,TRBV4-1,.,CASSQEVDSYDTGELFF,TGCGCCAGCAGCCAAGAAGTCGACAGTTATGACACCGGGGAGCTGTTTTTT
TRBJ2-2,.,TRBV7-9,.,CASSLATFTGELFF,TGTGCCAGCAGCTTAGCGACATTCACCGGGGAGCTGTTTTTT
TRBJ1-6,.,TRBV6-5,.,CASSYASRVNSPLHF,TGTGCCAGCAGTTACGCGTCCAGGGTTAATTCACCCCTCCACTTT
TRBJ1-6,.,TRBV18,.,CASSPFRGGDNSPLHF,TGTGCCAGCTCGCCATTTCGGGGGGGGGATAATTCACCCCTCCACTTT
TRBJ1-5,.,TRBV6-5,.,CASSYFNAYDQPQHF,TGTGCCAGCAGTTATTTTAACGCGTACGATCAGCCCCAGCATTTT
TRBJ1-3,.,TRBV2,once,CASSDVGGVSGNTIYF,TGTGCCAGCAGTGATGTCGGGGGCGTTTCTGGAAACACCATATATTTT
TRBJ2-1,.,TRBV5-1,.,CASSLAGGAAYNEQFF,TGCGCCAGCAGCTTGGCCGGCGGGGCAGCCTACAATGAGCAGTTCTTC
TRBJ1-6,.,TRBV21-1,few,CASSKDGDQGSPLHF,TGTGCCAGCAGCAAAGATGGGGATCAGGGATCACCCCTCCACTTT
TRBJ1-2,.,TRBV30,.,CAWSLGGARGYTF,TGTGCCTGGAGTCTGGGGGGGGCCCGCGGCTACACCTTC
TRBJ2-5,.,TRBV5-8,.,CGAGSQETQYF,TGTGGCGCCGGGAGTCAAGAGACCCAGTACTTC
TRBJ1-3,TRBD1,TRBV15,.,CATSATQGAIYF,TGTGCCACCAGCGCTACTCAGGGGGCCATATATTTT
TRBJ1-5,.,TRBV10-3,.,CAISRGDQPQHF,TGTGCCATCTCAAGGGGAGATCAGCCCCAGCATTTT
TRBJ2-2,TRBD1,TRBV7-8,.,CASSWTGGPTGELFF,TGTGCCAGCAGCTGGACAGGGGGCCCCACCGGGGAGCTGTTTTTT
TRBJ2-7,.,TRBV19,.,CASSSWGQTYEQYF,TGTGCCAGTAGTAGTTGGGGCCAAACCTACGAGCAGTACTTC
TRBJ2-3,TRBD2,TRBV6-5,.,CASSYLAGRTDTQYF,TGTGCCAGCAGTTACTTAGCGGGGAGGACAGATACGCAGTATTTT
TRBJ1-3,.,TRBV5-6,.,CASSLGQWGNTIYF,TGTGCCAGCAGCTTGGGACAGTGGGGAAACACCATATATTTT
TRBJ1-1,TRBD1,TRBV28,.,CASSLLQGDAEAFF,TGTGCCAGCAGTCTCCTACAGGGGGACGCTGAAGCTTTCTTT
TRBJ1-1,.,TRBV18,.,CASSPPVPPGEAFF,TGTGCCAGCTCACCACCGGTTCCACCGGGGGAAGCTTTCTTT
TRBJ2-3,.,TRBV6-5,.,CASSYLGVGTDTQYF,TGTGCCAGCAGTTACCTGGGGGTGGGCACAGATACGCAGTATTTT
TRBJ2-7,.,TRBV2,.,CASRIRDGPYEQYF,TGTGCCAGCAGGATCCGGGACGGTCCCTACGAGCAGTACTTC
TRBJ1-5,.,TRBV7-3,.,CASSPDDQPQHF,TGTGCCAGCAGCCCTGACGATCAGCCCCAGCATTTT
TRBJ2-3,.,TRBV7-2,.,CASSRDRVGNTQYF,TGTGCCAGCAGCCGCGACAGAGTCGGGAATACGCAGTATTTT
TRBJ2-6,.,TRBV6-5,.,CASSSRRSGANVLTF,TGTGCCAGCAGCTCCAGGCGCTCTGGGGCCAACGTCCTGACTTTC
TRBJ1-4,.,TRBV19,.,CASSTAYATNEKLFF,TGTGCCAGTAGTACGGCGTATGCAACTAATGAAAAACTGTTTTTT
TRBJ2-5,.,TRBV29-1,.,CSGEDSLSETQYF,TGCAGCGGGGAGGACAGTCTGTCAGAGACCCAGTACTTC
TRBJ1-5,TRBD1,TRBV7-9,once,CASSLEPGQGANQPQHF,TGTGCCAGCAGCTTAGAACCGGGACAGGGGGCGAATCAGCCCCAGCATTTT
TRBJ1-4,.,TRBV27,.,CASSLSVGQNKLFF,TGTGCCAGCAGTTTATCGGTCGGACAGAATAAACTGTTTTTT
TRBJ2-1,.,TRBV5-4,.,CASSPRYGAEDEQFF,TGTGCCAGCAGCCCGCGATATGGGGCTGAGGATGAGCAGTTCTTC
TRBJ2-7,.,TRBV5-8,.,CASTLMGTRSNEQYF,TGTGCCAGCACCCTGATGGGGACTCGTTCCAACGAGCAGTACTTC
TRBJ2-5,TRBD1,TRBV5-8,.,CASSQRTGGSETQYF,TGTGCCAGCAGCCAGCGGACAGGGGGCTCGGAGACCCAGTACTTC